This TCR beta chain was identified during a study of shared clonotypes between healthy human individuals. Sequencing was performed with immunoSEQ multiplex PCR; in TCRdb, only in-frame clones are kept and a portion is missing. The repertoire holds some 2 million clones, with approximately 95% as singletons. For this clone: Its ends do not fully match the called genes, so a read error is possible. Distinct nucleotide sequences in the sample also encode this CDR3.

The CDR3 extends over 13 amino acids. The V gene's germline CDR1 is ENHRY and CDR2 SYGVKD. Sequenced: naive CD4+ T cells sorted from blood. Subset specified: CD45RA+ positively selected. This TCR came from a man between 18 and 35 years old in good health. The chain links TRBV10-3 to TRBJ1-4; D ambiguous. This CDR3 is CAISGTTNEKLFF. CDR3 sequence (DNA): TGCGCCATCAGCGGGACAACTAATGAAAAACTGTTTTTT.